A single sample is the source of the 8 T cell receptor beta chains below, sequenced in a study of cytomegalovirus exposure and HLA in healthy donors (dated by TCRdb to about 2017). The method behind the library was the immunoSEQ multiplex PCR assay. For the multiplex PCR, a mixture combining 60 forward primers for TCR Vbeta segments and 13 reverse primers for TCR Jbeta segments was used. The table was pulled from immuneACCESS by TCRdb, which kept in-frame rearrangements only. Such tables lose some clones; where checked, under half of the loss comes from unresolved V genes, and the rest has no known cause. The sample yields about 98,000 clones; 60% to 85% were counted once. The ten top clones hold around 15% of the sample. The sequencing sample was made of PBMCs. The receptors derive from a man in his fifties or sixties in good health and CMV-seropositive.

The rearrangement links TRBV7-3 to TRBJ2-3; D may be TRBD1 (6 bases). This CDR3 contains 15 residues. With 2 bases removed from V and 6 bases from J, the gap between germline ends came to 15 bases. Germline V gives CDR1 SGHTA, CDR2 FQGTGA. CDR3 protein: CASSLVGASRDTQYF. CDR3 DNA sequence: TGTGCCAGCAGCTTAGTGGGGGCAAGCCGGGATACGCAGTATTTT.

The chain couples TRBV7-8 to TRBJ2-5; D might be TRBD2 (5 bases). CDR1 and CDR2 (germline): SGHVS, FQNEAQ. The CDR3 runs 18 residues. V was shortened by 5 bases and J by 5 bases, with 27 bases between the two germline ends. The CDR3: CASSVWGRGASVRETQYF. Here the CDR3 DNA reads TGTGCCAGCAGCGTTTGGGGTCGGGGAGCGTCGGTCAGGGAGACCCAGTACTTC.

The chain joins TRBV27 to TRBJ2-2; perhaps TRBD1 as D (5 bases). Germline V gives CDR1 MNHEY, CDR2 SMNVEV (reference sequence). The CDR3 totals 13 residues. The V and J ends lost 6 bases and 4 bases respectively, with 9 bases between them. The CDR3 here is CASSRVGTGELFF. CDR3 coding DNA: TGTGCCAGCAGCAGGGTGGGCACCGGGGAGCTGTTTTTT.

The chain joins TRBV15 to TRBJ1-6, with a weak D call TRBD1 (5 bases). The V and J ends lost 0 bases and 9 bases respectively, with 12 bases between them. The CDR3 covers 15 residues. CDR1 is LNHNV, CDR2 YYDKDF, per germline (reference sequence). The CDR3 DNA reads TGTGCCACCAGCAGAGATCTAGGAGGGGTTTCACCCCTCCACTTT. Its protein is CATSRDLGGVSPLHF.

The chain uses TRBV28 and TRBJ2-1; tentatively, D is TRBD1 (6 bases). From germline, CDR1 is MDHEN and CDR2 SYDVKM. CDR3 length: 14 amino acids. V lost 3 bases to trimming and J lost 8 bases, with 14 bases between them. The CDR3 DNA reads TGTGCCAGCAGTTTTGGGGGCCAGGCCCATGAGCAGTTCTTC. Amino acids: CASSFGGQAHEQFF.

This clone was detected only once. The genes are TRBV29-1 and TRBJ2-7, with D unresolved. CDR1 and CDR2 (germline): SQVTM, ANQGSEA. Trimming left V 4 bases short and J 1 base short, with 8 bases between. The CDR3 spans 12 residues. CDR3 bases: TGCAGCGTTGTAGACCCTTCCTACGAGCAGTACTTC. It codes for CSVVDPSYEQYF.

The V and J genes are TRBV19 and TRBJ2-4; D gene ambiguous. This CDR3 region has 14 residues. The germline CDR1 and CDR2 sequences are LNHDA and SQIVND (reference sequence). V was pared by 8 bases and J by 0 bases, with 11 bases between. The CDR3 DNA reads TGTGCCAGTGGGCCGTCCCTAGCCAAAAACATTCAGTACTTC. Amino acid sequence: CASGPSLAKNIQYF.

The CDR3 loop is CATSRDLRDTQYF. CDR3 nucleotide sequence: TGTGCCACCAGCAGAGATCTAAGAGATACGCAGTATTTT. The chain uses TRBV15 and TRBJ2-3; D not certain. CDR3 size: 13 residues. V gave up 0 bases and J gave up 5 bases, with 6 bases separating them. Germline-derived CDR1 and CDR2 are LNHNV and YYDKDF (reference sequence). Combining the CDR3 with reference TRBV15 and TRBJ2-3 gives the whole variable domain DAMVIQNPRYQVTQFGKPVTLSCSQTLNHNVMYWYQQKSSQAPKLLFHYYDKDFNNEADTPDNFQSRRPNTSFCFLDIRSPGLGDTAMYLCATSRDLRDTQYFGPGTRLTVL.